This is a list of T cell receptor beta chains from one sample in a study of beta chain features in type 1 diabetes. Using immunoSEQ multiplex PCR, the repertoire was profiled, and TCRdb retains in-frame clones only, with some absent. The sample consists of about 650,000 clones, around 12% of them appearing once. Sequences were obtained from naive CD4+ T cells from blood. The receptors were sampled from a man younger than 45 with type 1 diabetes. The CDR3 runs from the conserved cysteine through the conserved F or W. D genes are given only for firm matches. Clone size is stated in some rows and not others, as once, few, many or a class when expanded.

CDR3 DNA | CDR3 protein | clone size | J gene | V gene | D gene
TGTGCCAGCAGTGAGTGGGAGTTTCCAAATGGCTACACCTTC | CASSEWEFPNGYTF | . | TRBJ1-2 | TRBV25-1 | .
TGTGCCAGCAGCTTGAGGGCAACAAACGAGCAGTACTTC | CASSLRATNEQYF | . | TRBJ2-7 | TRBV7-2 | .
TGTGCCAGCAGCTTAGAGGATCAGCCCCAGCATTTT | CASSLEDQPQHF | few | TRBJ1-5 | TRBV7-2 | .
TGTGCCAGCAGATGGAGGGGTTCAGCAAACTATAATTCACCCCTCCACTTT | CASRWRGSANYNSPLHF | few | TRBJ1-6 | TRBV7-2 | .
TGTGCCAGCAGTTACTCGGGCGGCTCAGTTGGCTACACCTTC | CASSYSGGSVGYTF | few | TRBJ1-2 | TRBV6-6 | .
TGCGCCAGCACCACAGGGGGCGCCGGGTCAGGGGAGACCCAGTACTTC | CASTTGGAGSGETQYF | few | TRBJ2-5 | TRBV5-1 | TRBD1
TGTGCCAGCAGCGTGACAGGACAGAACACTGAAGCTTTCTTT | CASSVTGQNTEAFF | . | TRBJ1-1 | TRBV9 | .
TGTGCCTGGGGGCGGCCAGGGAGGAATTCACCCCTCCACTTT | CAWGRPGRNSPLHF | . | TRBJ1-6 | TRBV30 | .
TGTGCCAGCAGCGCACCAGGGGGCTATGGCTACACCTTC | CASSAPGGYGYTF | . | TRBJ1-2 | TRBV7-2 | TRBD1
TGTGCCAGCAGCCAAGATGGATGCCCTGACAACTATGGCTACACCTTC | CASSQDGCPDNYGYTF | . | TRBJ1-2 | TRBV4-2 | .
TGTGCCACCAGCAGAGAAAGGAGACAGGAACAGCAGTTCTTC | CATSRERRQEQQFF | . | TRBJ2-1 | TRBV15 | .
TGTGCCAGCAGGCACTCGGGACTTCAAGAGACCCAGTACTTC | CASRHSGLQETQYF | few | TRBJ2-5 | TRBV7-2 | .
TGTGCCAGCAGCCCGGGACTCTTGTATGGCTACACCTTC | CASSPGLLYGYTF | . | TRBJ1-2 | TRBV6-5 | .
TGTGCCAGCAGTCTACAGGGGACCACTGAAGCTTTCTTT | CASSLQGTTEAFF | few | TRBJ1-1 | TRBV7-2 | TRBD1
TGTGCCTGGAGTGTACCCGATTTTAAAACAGGGGGCGGCGAAAAACTGTTTTTT | CAWSVPDFKTGGGEKLFF | . | TRBJ1-4 | TRBV30 | TRBD1
TGTGCCAGCAGCGCAAGAGGACAGCTCTCCCGGAAGTCCTACGAGCAGTACTTC | CASSARGQLSRKSYEQYF | . | TRBJ2-7 | TRBV14 | .
TGCGCCAGCAGCTTGGTTCCAGGCGGAGGTGACACTGAAGCTTTCTTT | CASSLVPGGGDTEAFF | once | TRBJ1-1 | TRBV5-1 | .